Listed below are T cell receptor beta chains from one sample, sequenced in a study of blood T cell repertoires in COVID-19. Here immunoSEQ multiplex PCR was the method, and the copy in TCRdb shows in-frame clones only, minus some. The sample records around 150,000 clones, about 85% being singletons. Sequencing was done on a sample of peripheral blood. These receptors all stem from a human donor with acute or convalescent COVID-19. The donor label of this sample is uncertain. CDR3s include the opening cysteine and the closing phenylalanine or tryptophan. Fields, in order: clone size, V gene, J gene, D gene, CDR3 protein, CDR3 DNA. The D gene is left open where the match is weak. Clone size is given for some rows only: seen once, a few or many times, or a class if the clone is expanded.

-,TRBV5-1,TRBJ1-6,-,CASSLSWGDNSPLHF,TGCGCCAGCAGCTTGTCATGGGGAGATAATTCACCCCTCCACTTT
-,TRBV12-3/TRBV12-4,TRBJ1-2,-,CASSLYGYTF,TGTGCCAGCAGCCTCTATGGCTACACCTTC
few,TRBV16,TRBJ1-1,-,CASSQFPWRRKSSAFF,TGTGCCAGCAGCCAATTCCCCTGGAGGAGAAAATCGTCAGCTTTCTTT
-,TRBV9,TRBJ2-7,TRBD1,CASSRQGTGYEQYF,TGTGCCAGCAGCCGACAGGGAACGGGCTACGAGCAGTACTTC
once,TRBV30,TRBJ1-2,TRBD1,CAWSGRRGQRNYGYTF,TGTGCCTGGAGCGGTCGTAGGGGACAGCGGAACTATGGCTACACCTTC
-,TRBV3-1/TRBV3-2,TRBJ1-2,-,CASSQLDNFALYGYTF,TGTGCCAGCAGCCAACTGGACAATTTCGCGCTCTATGGCTACACCTTC
-,TRBV29-1,TRBJ2-1,TRBD1,CSVLPRGYNEQFF,TGCAGCGTTTTACCCAGGGGGTACAATGAGCAGTTCTTC
-,TRBV6-4,TRBJ2-2,-,CASSVYPRGSATGELFF,TGTGCCAGCAGTGTCTATCCAAGGGGCAGTGCCACCGGGGAGCTGTTTTTT
-,TRBV11-3,TRBJ1-1,-,CASIGEGSTEAFF,TGTGCCAGCATCGGGGAGGGGTCAACTGAAGCTTTCTTT
-,TRBV27,TRBJ1-2,TRBD1,CASRQTGGQYRGYTF,TGTGCCAGCAGGCAAACAGGGGGCCAATACAGAGGCTACACCTTC
-,TRBV6-5,TRBJ1-2,TRBD1,CASSYRTGDFGYGYTF,TGTGCCAGCAGTTACCGGACAGGGGATTTTGGCTATGGCTACACCTTC
-,TRBV13,TRBJ2-3,-,CASSLRGGADTQYF,TGTGCCAGCAGCTTGAGGGGGGGTGCAGATACGCAGTATTTT
-,TRBV30,TRBJ2-7,-,CAWSRGGGGEQYF,TGTGCCTGGAGTCGCGGGGGCGGCGGGGAGCAGTACTTC